This TCR beta chain originates from a study of cytomegalovirus exposure and HLA in healthy donors. Study information: The study's early data release held 80 million to 95 million unique TCRs from HLA-typed donors.

CDR1 SGHTA and CDR2 FQGNSA come from the germline V gene. Between the trimmed V and J ends, which lost 5 bases and 2 bases, there was a span of 7 bases. This CDR3 is 13 amino acids long. Study results and caveats: Common viral pathogens seemed to be connected with several of the most significant clusters, according to a later analysis. Using a false discovery rate of 0.05, a later analysis showed that 16,951 TCR beta sequences were associated with HLA alleles.

A note on this clone: Its target is not known.

The PCR employed 60 Vbeta primers together with 13 Jbeta primers. As originally analysed: Around 12 million of roughly 81 million unique TCR beta chains were shared, per a later count. Measured with immunoSEQ multiplex PCR; TCRdb has only the in-frame clones, and not every one. V, J and clone size were drawn from that table, and D and trimming were deduced from the DNA. The data show around 300,000 clones, roughly 89% seen once. The sequenced sample was PBMCs. This chain joins TRBV7-2 and TRBJ1-5; D is undetermined. The TCR was taken from a young woman in good health and CMV-seronegative. As DNA, the CDR3 is TGTGCCAGCAGCCGGACTGGCAATCAGCCCCAGCATTTT. This codes for CASSRTGNQPQHF. Full variable domain (remainder filled in from reference TRBV7-2 and TRBJ1-5): GAGVSQSPSNKVTEKGKDVELRCDPISGHTALYWYRQSLGQGLEFLIYFQGNSAPDKSGLPSDRFSAERTGGSVSTLTIQRTQQEDSAVYLCASSRTGNQPQHFGDGTRLSIL.